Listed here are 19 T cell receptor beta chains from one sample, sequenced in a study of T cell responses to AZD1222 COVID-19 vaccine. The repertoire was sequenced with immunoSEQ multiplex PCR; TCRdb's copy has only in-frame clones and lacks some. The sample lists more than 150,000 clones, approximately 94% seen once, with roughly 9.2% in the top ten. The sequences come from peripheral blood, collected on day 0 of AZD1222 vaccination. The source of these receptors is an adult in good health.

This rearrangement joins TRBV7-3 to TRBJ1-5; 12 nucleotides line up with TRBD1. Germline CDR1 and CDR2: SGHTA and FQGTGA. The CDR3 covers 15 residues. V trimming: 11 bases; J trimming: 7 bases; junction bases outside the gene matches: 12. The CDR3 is CARLGDRGPLQPQHF. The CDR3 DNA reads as TGTGCCCGCCTCGGGGACAGGGGGCCTTTGCAGCCCCAGCATTTT.

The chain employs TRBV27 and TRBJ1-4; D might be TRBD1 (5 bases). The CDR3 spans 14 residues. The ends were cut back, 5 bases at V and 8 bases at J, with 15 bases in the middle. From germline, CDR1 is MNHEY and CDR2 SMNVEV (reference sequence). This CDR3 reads CASSHRDVNEKLFF. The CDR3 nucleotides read TGTGCCAGCAGTCACCGGGACGTAAACGAAAAACTGTTTTTT.

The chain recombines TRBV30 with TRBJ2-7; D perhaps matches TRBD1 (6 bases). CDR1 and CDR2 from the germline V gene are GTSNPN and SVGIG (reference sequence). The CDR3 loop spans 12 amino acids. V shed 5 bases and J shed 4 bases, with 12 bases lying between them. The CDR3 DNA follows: TGTGCCTGGCAACAGGGTTCGTACGAGCAGTACTTC. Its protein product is CAWQQGSYEQYF.

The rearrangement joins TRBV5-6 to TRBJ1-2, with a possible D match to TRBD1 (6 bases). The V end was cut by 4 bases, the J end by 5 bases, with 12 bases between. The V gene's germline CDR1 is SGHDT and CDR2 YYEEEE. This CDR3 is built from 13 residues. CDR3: CASSVDSQYGYTF. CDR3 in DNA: TGTGCCAGCAGCGTGGACAGCCAGTATGGCTACACCTTC.

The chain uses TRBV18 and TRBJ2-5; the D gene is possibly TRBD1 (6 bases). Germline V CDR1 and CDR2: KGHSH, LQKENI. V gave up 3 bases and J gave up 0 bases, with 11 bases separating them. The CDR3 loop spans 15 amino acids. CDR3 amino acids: CASSPPGQNQETQYF. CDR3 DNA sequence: TGTGCCAGCTCACCCCCGGGACAAAACCAAGAGACCCAGTACTTC. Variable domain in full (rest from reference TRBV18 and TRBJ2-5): NAGVMQNPRHLVRRRGQEARLRCSPMKGHSHVYWYRQLPEEGLKFMVYLQKENIIDESGMPKERFSAEFPKEGPSILRIQQVVRGDSAAYFCASSPPGQNQETQYFGPGTRLLVL.

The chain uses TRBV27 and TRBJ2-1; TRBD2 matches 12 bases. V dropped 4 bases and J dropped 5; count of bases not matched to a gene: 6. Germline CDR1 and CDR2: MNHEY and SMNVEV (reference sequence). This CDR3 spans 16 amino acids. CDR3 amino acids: CASSSRLAGEDNEQFF. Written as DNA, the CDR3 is TGTGCCAGCAGTTCGCGACTAGCGGGAGAGGACAATGAGCAGTTCTTC.

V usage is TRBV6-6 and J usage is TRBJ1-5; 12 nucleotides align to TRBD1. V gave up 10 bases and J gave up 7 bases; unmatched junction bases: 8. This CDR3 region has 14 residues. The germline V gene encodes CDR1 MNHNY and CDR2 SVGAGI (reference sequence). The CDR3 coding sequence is TGTGCCACAAAGGGACAGGGGGCCGGACAGCCCCAGCATTTT. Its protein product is CATKGQGAGQPQHF.

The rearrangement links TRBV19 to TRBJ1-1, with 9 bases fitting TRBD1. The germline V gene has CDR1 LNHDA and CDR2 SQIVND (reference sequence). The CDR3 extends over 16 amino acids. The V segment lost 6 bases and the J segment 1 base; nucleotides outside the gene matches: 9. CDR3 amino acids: CASREGQGMRNTEAFF. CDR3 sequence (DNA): TGTGCCAGTAGGGAAGGACAGGGGATGAGGAACACTGAAGCTTTCTTT.

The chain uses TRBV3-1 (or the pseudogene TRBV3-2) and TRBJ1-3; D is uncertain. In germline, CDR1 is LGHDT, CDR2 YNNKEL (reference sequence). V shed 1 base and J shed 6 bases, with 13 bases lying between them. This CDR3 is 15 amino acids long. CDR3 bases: TGTGCCAGCAGCCAAGTATCTGGACGGGAAAACACCATATATTTT. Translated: CASSQVSGRENTIYF.

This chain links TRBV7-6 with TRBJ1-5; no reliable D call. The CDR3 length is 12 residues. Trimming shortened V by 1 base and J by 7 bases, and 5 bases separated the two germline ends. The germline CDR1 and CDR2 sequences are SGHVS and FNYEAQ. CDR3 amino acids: CASSLVGQPQHF. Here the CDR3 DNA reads TGTGCCAGCAGCTTAGTAGGACAGCCCCAGCATTTT.

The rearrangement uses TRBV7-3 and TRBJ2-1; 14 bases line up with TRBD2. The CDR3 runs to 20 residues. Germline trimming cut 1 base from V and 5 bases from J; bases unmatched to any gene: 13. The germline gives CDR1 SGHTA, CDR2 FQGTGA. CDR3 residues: CASSLSLGLAGVGLHNEQFF. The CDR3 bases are TGTGCCAGCAGCTTAAGTTTGGGACTAGCGGGAGTGGGTCTTCACAATGAGCAGTTCTTC.

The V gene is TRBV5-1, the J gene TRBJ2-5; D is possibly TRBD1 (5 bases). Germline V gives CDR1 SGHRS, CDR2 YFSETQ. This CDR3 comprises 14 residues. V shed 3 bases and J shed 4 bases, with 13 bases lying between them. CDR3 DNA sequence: TGCGCCAGCAGCTCGGCGACAGTAGGAGAGACCCAGTACTTC. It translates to CASSSATVGETQYF.

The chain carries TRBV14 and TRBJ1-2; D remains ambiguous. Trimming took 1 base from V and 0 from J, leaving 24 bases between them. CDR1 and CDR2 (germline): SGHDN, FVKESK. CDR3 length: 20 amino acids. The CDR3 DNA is TGTGCCAGCAGCCAAGGAAGGTTGAGGGAAGAACTTTCAGCTAACTATGGCTACACCTTC. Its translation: CASSQGRLREELSANYGYTF. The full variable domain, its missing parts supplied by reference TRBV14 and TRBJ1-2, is EAGVTQFPSHSVIEKGQTVTLRCDPISGHDNLYWYRRVMGKEIKFLLHFVKESKQDESGMPNNRFLAERTGGTYSTLKVQPAELEDSGVYFCASSQGRLREELSANYGYTFGSGTRLTVV.

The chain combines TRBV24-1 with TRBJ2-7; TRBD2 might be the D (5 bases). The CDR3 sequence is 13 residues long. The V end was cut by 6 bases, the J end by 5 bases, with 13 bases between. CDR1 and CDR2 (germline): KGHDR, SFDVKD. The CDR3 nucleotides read TGTGCCACCAGTCAGGCGGGTCGAGACGAGCAGTACTTC. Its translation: CATSQAGRDEQYF.

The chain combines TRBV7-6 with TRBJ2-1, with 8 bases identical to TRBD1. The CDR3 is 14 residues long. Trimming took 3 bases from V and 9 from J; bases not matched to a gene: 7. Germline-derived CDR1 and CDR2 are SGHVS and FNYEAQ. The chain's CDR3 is CASSFGQGFFEQFF. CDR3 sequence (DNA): TGTGCCAGCAGCTTTGGACAGGGCTTTTTTGAGCAGTTCTTC. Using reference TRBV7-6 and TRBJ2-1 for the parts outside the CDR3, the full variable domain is GAGVSQSPRYKVTKRGQDVALRCDPISGHVSLYWYRQALGQGPEFLTYFNYEAQQDKSGLPNDRFSAERPEGSISTLTIQRTEQRDSAMYRCASSFGQGFFEQFFGPGTRLTVL.

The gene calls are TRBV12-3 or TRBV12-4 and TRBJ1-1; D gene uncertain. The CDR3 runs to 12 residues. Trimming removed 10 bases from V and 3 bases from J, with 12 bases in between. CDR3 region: CATAGGHTEAFF. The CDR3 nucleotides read TGTGCCACCGCGGGAGGGCACACTGAAGCTTTCTTT.

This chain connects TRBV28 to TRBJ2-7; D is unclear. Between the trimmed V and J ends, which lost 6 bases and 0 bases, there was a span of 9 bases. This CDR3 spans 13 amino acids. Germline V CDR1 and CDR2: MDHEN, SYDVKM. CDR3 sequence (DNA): TGTGCCAGCAGCCATGGGGACTCCTACGAGCAGTACTTC. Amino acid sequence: CASSHGDSYEQYF.

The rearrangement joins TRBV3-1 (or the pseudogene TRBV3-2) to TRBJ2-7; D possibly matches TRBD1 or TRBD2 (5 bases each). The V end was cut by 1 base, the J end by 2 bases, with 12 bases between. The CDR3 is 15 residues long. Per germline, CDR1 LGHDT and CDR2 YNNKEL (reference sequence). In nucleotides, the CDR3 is TGTGCCAGCAGCCAAGTGTCTAGAGGGGCCTACGAGCAGTACTTC. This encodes CASSQVSRGAYEQYF.

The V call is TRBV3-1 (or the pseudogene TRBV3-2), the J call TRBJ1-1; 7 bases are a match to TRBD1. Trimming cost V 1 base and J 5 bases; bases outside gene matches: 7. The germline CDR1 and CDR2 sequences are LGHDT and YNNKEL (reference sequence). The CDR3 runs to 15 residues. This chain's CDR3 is CASSQAGGGNTEAFF. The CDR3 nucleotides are TGTGCCAGCAGCCAAGCAGGGGGAGGGAATACTGAAGCTTTCTTT.